A selection of T cell receptor beta chains follows, all from one sample in a study of T cell responses to AZD1222 COVID-19 vaccine. Repertoires were generated with immunoSEQ multiplex PCR, while TCRdb's copy carries only in-frame clones and drops some. In the table there are approximately 99,000 clones, around nine tenths of which are singletons. The sequenced sample was peripheral blood, obtained on day 0 of MenACWY control vaccination. These receptors were taken from an adult in good health. Each CDR3 is given with its conserved first and last residue. A D gene is named only where the DNA matches it firmly.

CDR3 | J | D | V
CASTLVGAGNTIYF | TRBJ1-3 | NA | TRBV19
CASSPYPDNEKLFF | TRBJ1-4 | NA | TRBV4-2
CASSDPGSPEKAFF | TRBJ1-1 | NA | TRBV10-1
CASNRASSGANVLTF | TRBJ2-6 | NA | TRBV28
CASSLWVEVPGELFF | TRBJ2-2 | NA | TRBV5-4
CASSEWGGGTYNEQFF | TRBJ2-1 | TRBD2 | TRBV2
CASSLVGASDEQYF | TRBJ2-7 | NA | TRBV5-4
CASSQDSWAPSYEQYF | TRBJ2-7 | NA | TRBV4-3
CASSHHDPHNYGYTF | TRBJ1-2 | NA | TRBV6-2/TRBV6-3
CASSLGQRGNEQYF | TRBJ2-7 | NA | TRBV7-3
CASSSRDSGRSPLHF | TRBJ1-6 | TRBD1 | TRBV5-8
CASSQEGRGSYNEQFF | TRBJ2-1 | NA | TRBV14
CASSYRVENTEAFF | TRBJ1-1 | NA | TRBV6-5
CASGDDVRGYGYTF | TRBJ1-2 | NA | TRBV6-5
CASSQQGGNTEAFF | TRBJ1-1 | NA | TRBV3-1/TRBV3-2
CASSPGGPPYEQYF | TRBJ2-7 | TRBD2 | TRBV9
CASTPGQGYGYTF | TRBJ1-2 | TRBD1 | TRBV19
CASSYTAYDTQYF | TRBJ2-3 | NA | TRBV6-5
CASSLRAGAFTDTQYF | TRBJ2-3 | TRBD2 | TRBV7-3
CASSQEYGYTF | TRBJ1-2 | NA | TRBV4-2
CASSSLLTTAYEQYF | TRBJ2-7 | NA | TRBV27
CASSGPGGSQPQHF | TRBJ1-5 | NA | TRBV2
CASSWAGADTEAFF | TRBJ1-1 | NA | TRBV7-9
CASTGTANTGELFF | TRBJ2-2 | TRBD1 | TRBV4-2
CASSSTGTTGELFF | TRBJ2-2 | NA | TRBV7-9
CASSLGTHRNSPLHF | TRBJ1-6 | NA | TRBV7-9
CASSYSPGGNYGYTF | TRBJ1-2 | NA | TRBV6-5
CASRPTSGGRETQYF | TRBJ2-5 | TRBD2 | TRBV2
CASSLNYGYTF | TRBJ1-2 | NA | TRBV28
CASSLRQGAGTGELFF | TRBJ2-2 | TRBD1 | TRBV7-2
CASGGTVGNTIYF | TRBJ1-3 | NA | TRBV2
CASSWSLSYEQYF | TRBJ2-7 | NA | TRBV6-6
CASSSSGTRTHEQYF | TRBJ2-7 | NA | TRBV7-2
CASSPGTRKGPQHF | TRBJ1-5 | NA | TRBV27